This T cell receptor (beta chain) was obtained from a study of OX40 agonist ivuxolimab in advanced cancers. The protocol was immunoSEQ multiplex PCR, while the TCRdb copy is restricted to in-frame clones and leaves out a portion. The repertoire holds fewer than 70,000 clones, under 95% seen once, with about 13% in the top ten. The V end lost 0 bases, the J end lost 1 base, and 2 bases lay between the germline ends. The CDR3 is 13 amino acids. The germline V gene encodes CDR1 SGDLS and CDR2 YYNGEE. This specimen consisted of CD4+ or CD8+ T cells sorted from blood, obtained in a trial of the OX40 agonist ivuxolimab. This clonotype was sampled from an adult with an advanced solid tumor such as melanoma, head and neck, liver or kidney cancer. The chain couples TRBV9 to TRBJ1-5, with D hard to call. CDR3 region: CASSVGSNQPQHF. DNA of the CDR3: TGTGCCAGCAGCGTAGGGAGCAATCAGCCCCAGCATTTT.